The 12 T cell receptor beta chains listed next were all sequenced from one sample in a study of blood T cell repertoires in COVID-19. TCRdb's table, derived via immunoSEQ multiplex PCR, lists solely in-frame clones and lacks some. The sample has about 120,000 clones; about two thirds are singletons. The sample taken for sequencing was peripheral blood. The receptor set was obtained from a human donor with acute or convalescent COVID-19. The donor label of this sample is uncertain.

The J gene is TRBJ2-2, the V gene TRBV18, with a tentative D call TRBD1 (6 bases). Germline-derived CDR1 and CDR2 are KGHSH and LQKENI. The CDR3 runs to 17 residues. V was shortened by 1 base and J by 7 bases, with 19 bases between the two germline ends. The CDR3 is CASSPQPTGRGNGELFF. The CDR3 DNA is TGTGCCAGCTCACCACAACCCACAGGGAGAGGGAACGGGGAGCTGTTTTTT. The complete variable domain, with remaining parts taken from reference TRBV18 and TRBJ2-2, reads NAGVMQNPRHLVRRRGQEARLRCSPMKGHSHVYWYRQLPEEGLKFMVYLQKENIIDESGMPKERFSAEFPKEGPSILRIQQVVRGDSAAYFCASSPQPTGRGNGELFFGEGSRLTVL.

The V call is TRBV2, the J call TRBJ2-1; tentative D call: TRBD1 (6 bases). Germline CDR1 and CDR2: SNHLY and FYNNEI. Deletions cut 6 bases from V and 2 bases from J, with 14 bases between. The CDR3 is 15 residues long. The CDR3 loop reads CASSPTGQPYNEQFF. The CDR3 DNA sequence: TGTGCCAGCAGCCCCACAGGACAGCCCTACAATGAGCAGTTCTTC. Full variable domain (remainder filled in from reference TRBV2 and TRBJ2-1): EPEVTQTPSHQVTQMGQEVILRCVPISNHLYFYWYRQILGQKVEFLVSFYNNEISEKSEIFDDQFSVERPDGSNFTLKIRSTKLEDSAMYFCASSPTGQPYNEQFFGPGTRLTVL.

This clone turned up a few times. The CDR3 bases are TGTGCCAGCAGCTTGGCGGGGGCGGGCACAGATACGCAGTATTTT. Its translation: CASSLAGAGTDTQYF. The V gene is TRBV11-3, the J gene TRBJ2-3, with D tentatively TRBD2 (7 bases). The germline gives CDR1 SGHNT, CDR2 YENEEA. CDR3 length equals 15 residues. The V gene lost 3 bases and the J gene lost 1 base, with 11 bases spanning the gap.

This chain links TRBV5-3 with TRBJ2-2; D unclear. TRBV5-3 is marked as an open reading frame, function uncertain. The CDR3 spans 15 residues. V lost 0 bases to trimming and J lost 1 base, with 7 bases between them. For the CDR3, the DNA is TGTGCCAGAAGCTTGGCAAACAAGAACACCGGGGAGCTGTTTTTT. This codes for CARSLANKNTGELFF.

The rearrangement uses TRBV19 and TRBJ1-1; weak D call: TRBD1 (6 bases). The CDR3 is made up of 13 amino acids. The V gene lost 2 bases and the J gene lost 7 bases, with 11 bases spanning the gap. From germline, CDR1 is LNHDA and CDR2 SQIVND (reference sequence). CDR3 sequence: CASSIWGRGEAFF. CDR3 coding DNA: TGTGCCAGTAGTATATGGGGCAGGGGTGAAGCTTTCTTT.

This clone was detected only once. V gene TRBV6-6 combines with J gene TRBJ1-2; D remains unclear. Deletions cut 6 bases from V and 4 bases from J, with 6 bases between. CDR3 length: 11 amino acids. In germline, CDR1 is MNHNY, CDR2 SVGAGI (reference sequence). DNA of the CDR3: TGTGCCAGCAGCCCCAGCTATGGCTACACCTTC. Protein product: CASSPSYGYTF.

The CDR3 sequence is CASTAGQGPDTQYF. The CDR3 DNA reads as TGTGCCTCCACCGCCGGGCAGGGCCCAGATACGCAGTATTTT. This chain joins TRBV6-5 and TRBJ2-3; possibly TRBD1 for D (5 bases). The CDR3 is 14 amino acids. Trimming left V 11 bases short and J 4 bases short, with 19 bases between. Germline lookup yields CDR1 MNHEY and CDR2 SVGAGI.

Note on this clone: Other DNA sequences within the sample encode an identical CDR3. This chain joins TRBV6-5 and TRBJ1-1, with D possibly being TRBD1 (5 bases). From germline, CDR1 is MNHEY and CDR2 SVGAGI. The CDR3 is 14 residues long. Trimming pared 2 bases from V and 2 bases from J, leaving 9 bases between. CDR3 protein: CASSYQGGNTEAFF. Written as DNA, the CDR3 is TGTGCCAGCAGTTACCAGGGAGGCAACACTGAAGCTTTCTTT.

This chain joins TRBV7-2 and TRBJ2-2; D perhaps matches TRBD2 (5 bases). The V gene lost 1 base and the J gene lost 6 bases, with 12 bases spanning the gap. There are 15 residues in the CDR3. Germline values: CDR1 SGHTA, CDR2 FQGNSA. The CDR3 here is CASSLGASFPGELFF. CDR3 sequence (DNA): TGTGCCAGCAGCTTAGGGGCTAGCTTTCCCGGGGAGCTGTTTTTT.

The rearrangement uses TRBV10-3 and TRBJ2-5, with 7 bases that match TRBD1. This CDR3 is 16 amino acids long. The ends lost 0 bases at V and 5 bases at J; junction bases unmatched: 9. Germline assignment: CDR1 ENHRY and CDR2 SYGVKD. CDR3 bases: TGTGCCATCAGTGAGTCGACCACAGGGGATGCGGAGACCCAGTACTTC. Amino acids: CAISESTTGDAETQYF.

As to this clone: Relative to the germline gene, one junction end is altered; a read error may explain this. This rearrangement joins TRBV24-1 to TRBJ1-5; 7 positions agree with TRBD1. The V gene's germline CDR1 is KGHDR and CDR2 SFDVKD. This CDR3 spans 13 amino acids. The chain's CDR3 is CATSGGGNQPQHF. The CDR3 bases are TGTGCCACCAGTGGAGGGGGCAACCAGCCCCAGCATTTT.

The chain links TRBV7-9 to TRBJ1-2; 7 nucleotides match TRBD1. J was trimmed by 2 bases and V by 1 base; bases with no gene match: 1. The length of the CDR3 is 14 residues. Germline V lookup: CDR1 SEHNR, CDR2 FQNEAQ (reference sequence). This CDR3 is CASSLVQGNYGYTF. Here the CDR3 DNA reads TGTGCCAGCAGCTTAGTACAGGGGAACTATGGCTACACCTTC. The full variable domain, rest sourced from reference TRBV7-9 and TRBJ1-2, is DTGVSQNPRHKITKRGQNVTFRCDPISEHNRLYWYRQTLGQGPEFLTYFQNEAQLEKSRLLSDRFSAERPKGSFSTLEIQRTEQGDSAMYLCASSLVQGNYGYTFGSGTRLTVV.